The sequence of this T cell receptor (beta chain) was determined in a study of OX40 agonist ivuxolimab in advanced cancers. Study as a whole: Participants, approximately 83% male, averaged 60 years of age, ranging from about 23 to 90. One patient with hepatocellular carcinoma and two with cutaneous melanoma, three in all, had partial responses. Broader study findings: At 0.1 to 3.0 mg/kg and by week 6, CD4+ and CD8+ T cells in the blood had expanded clonally. CD4+ T cells averaged fewer expanded clones than CD8+ T cells.

The V gene's germline CDR1 is LGHNA and CDR2 YNFKEQ. V shed 0 bases, J shed 10 bases, and the junction held 4 bases outside the gene matches. The CDR3 loop spans 13 amino acids. Concerning this clone itself: The target antigen is unknown.

Measured with immunoSEQ multiplex PCR; TCRdb has only the in-frame clones, and not every one. This sample has about 83,000 clones, with around 85% found just once. The V and J genes are TRBV4-2 and TRBJ1-1; 8 bases are a match to TRBD1. The sample in question was CD4+ or CD8+ T cells sorted from blood, obtained in a trial of the OX40 agonist ivuxolimab. This TCR was sampled from an adult with an advanced solid tumor such as melanoma, head and neck, liver or kidney cancer. DNA for the CDR3: TGTGCCAGCAGCCAAGACAGGGGGCGAGGAGCTTTCTTT. It is translated as CASSQDRGRGAFF.